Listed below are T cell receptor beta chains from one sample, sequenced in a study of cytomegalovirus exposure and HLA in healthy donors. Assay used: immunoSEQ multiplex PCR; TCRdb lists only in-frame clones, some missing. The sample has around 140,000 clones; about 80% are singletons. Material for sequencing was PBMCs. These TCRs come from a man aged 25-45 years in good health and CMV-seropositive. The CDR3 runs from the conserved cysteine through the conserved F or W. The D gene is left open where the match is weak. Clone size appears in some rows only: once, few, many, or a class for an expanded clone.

TGTGCCAGTAGTCTCGGGACAGGTCTAATGAACACTGAAGCTTTCTTT,CASSLGTGLMNTEAFF,TRBV19,TRBJ1-1,TRBD1,NA
TGTGCCAGCAGCTTGGGCGACATCTCTGGAAACACCATATATTTT,CASSLGDISGNTIYF,TRBV11-2,TRBJ1-3,NA,NA
TGTGCCAGCAGCCTGACAGGGGCTGGAAACACCATATATTTT,CASSLTGAGNTIYF,TRBV28,TRBJ1-3,TRBD1,NA
TGTGCCAGCAGCTTGGACATGGGACTAGGATGGGAGACCCAGTACTTC,CASSLDMGLGWETQYF,TRBV5-5,TRBJ2-5,TRBD2,NA
TGTGCCAGCAGCTTATTCGGGACAGAAGCCACAGATACGCAGTATTTT,CASSLFGTEATDTQYF,TRBV7-3,TRBJ2-3,TRBD1,NA
TGTGCCAGCAGTTACTCGGGCAGCTACGAGCAGTACTTC,CASSYSGSYEQYF,TRBV6-5,TRBJ2-7,NA,NA
TGTGCTAGTGGTAACCGGGACAGGAGGCGGAATTTCTCTGGGGCCAACGTCCTGACTTTC,CASGNRDRRRNFSGANVLTF,TRBV12-5,TRBJ2-6,TRBD1,NA
TGTGCCAGCAGCCTCACTAGCGGGCAGACAGATACGCAGTATTTT,CASSLTSGQTDTQYF,TRBV7-2,TRBJ2-3,TRBD2,NA
TGTGCCAGTAGTCCGCAAGGACAGAGCAATCAGCCCCAGCATTTT,CASSPQGQSNQPQHF,TRBV19,TRBJ1-5,NA,NA
TGTGCCAGCAGAACACCAACAGGGTACGAGCAGTACTTC,CASRTPTGYEQYF,TRBV6-5,TRBJ2-7,NA,NA
TGTGCCAGCAGCTTAGCGATGCAGGCCTACAATGAGCAGTTCTTC,CASSLAMQAYNEQFF,TRBV7-8,TRBJ2-1,NA,NA
TGTGCCACCAGCAGACGTGCGGGGGTGGTCTACAATGAGCAGTTCTTC,CATSRRAGVVYNEQFF,TRBV15,TRBJ2-1,TRBD2,NA
TGTGCCAGCATTGACGGGAGAACCGGTGGAAACACCATATATTTT,CASIDGRTGGNTIYF,TRBV28,TRBJ1-3,NA,NA
TGTGCCAGCAAAGGGGCCAATCAGCCCCAGCATTTT,CASKGANQPQHF,TRBV27,TRBJ1-5,NA,NA
TGTGCCAGCAGTTTGGGGGGACAGTCCTACGAGCAGTACTTC,CASSLGGQSYEQYF,TRBV27,TRBJ2-7,NA,NA
TGTGCCAGCAGCCACTCTGGCGAGCAGTACTTC,CASSHSGEQYF,TRBV2,TRBJ2-7,NA,once
TGTGCCAGCAGCTTAGGGGCCCAAAACCCTGAAGCTTTCTTT,CASSLGAQNPEAFF,TRBV7-9,TRBJ1-1,NA,NA
TGTGCCACCAGCAGAGGGGGACAGGGGGTAGAGACCCAGTACTTC,CATSRGGQGVETQYF,TRBV15,TRBJ2-5,TRBD1,NA
TGTGCCAGCAGCTTCCCCCGGGACAGGGGCACCGGCGAGCAGTACTTC,CASSFPRDRGTGEQYF,TRBV7-9,TRBJ2-7,TRBD1,NA
TGTGCCAGCCTCGGAACCGATTGGGGCCAGACTGAAGCTTTCTTT,CASLGTDWGQTEAFF,TRBV28,TRBJ1-1,NA,NA
TGTGCCAGCAGGTCCGGGACTTACTCCTACAATGAGCAGTTCTTC,CASRSGTYSYNEQFF,TRBV13,TRBJ2-1,NA,few
TGCAGCGCGCATTTGGGGGCGAACACTGAAGCTTTCTTT,CSAHLGANTEAFF,TRBV29-1,TRBJ1-1,NA,NA
TGTGCCGGCAGTTTGGCCGGGACTAGGAGGGTCAGTGAGCAGTTCTTC,CAGSLAGTRRVSEQFF,TRBV28,TRBJ2-1,TRBD2,NA
TGTGCCAGTAGTCATGAGGGCGGGATCGACCAGCCCCAGCATTTT,CASSHEGGIDQPQHF,TRBV19,TRBJ1-5,NA,NA
TGTGCCAGCAGCCTTAGGACTAGCGGGTCCGGGGAGCTGTTTTTT,CASSLRTSGSGELFF,TRBV28,TRBJ2-2,TRBD2,NA
TGCGCCAGCAGCTTGTTTTCCGGGTTGGACGGGGAGCTGTTTTTT,CASSLFSGLDGELFF,TRBV5-1,TRBJ2-2,NA,few
TGTGCCTGGAGTCCATCCGGGACAGGGGTGGATGGCTACACCTTC,CAWSPSGTGVDGYTF,TRBV30,TRBJ1-2,TRBD1,once
TGTGCCAGTAGTGTCGACAGGGGGCGCGGACAAGAGACCCAGTACTTC,CASSVDRGRGQETQYF,TRBV19,TRBJ2-5,TRBD1,NA
TGTGCCAGCAGCCTGGGGACAGGGGGGAATCAGCCCCAGCATTTT,CASSLGTGGNQPQHF,TRBV27,TRBJ1-5,TRBD1,NA
TGTGCCAGTAGTGTGAGGGTTCCGGACACTGAAGCTTTCTTT,CASSVRVPDTEAFF,TRBV19,TRBJ1-1,NA,NA
TGCGCCAGCAGCACCGGACAGAGCTCTGGAAACACCATATATTTT,CASSTGQSSGNTIYF,TRBV5-1,TRBJ1-3,NA,NA
TGTGCCAGCAGCCGTACAACAGATACGCAGTATTTT,CASSRTTDTQYF,TRBV28,TRBJ2-3,NA,NA
TGTGCCAGCAGTTACAGGGACAGCGGGCAGCCCCAGCATTTT,CASSYRDSGQPQHF,TRBV6-6,TRBJ1-5,TRBD1,NA
TGCGCCAGCAGACCCGCCGGCGGCCACGAGCAGTACTTC,CASRPAGGHEQYF,TRBV5-1,TRBJ2-7,NA,NA
TGTGCCAGCAGCTTGGGAATAGAGACAGGGGGAAATTCACCCCTCCACTTT,CASSLGIETGGNSPLHF,TRBV5-4,TRBJ1-6,TRBD1,NA
TGTGCCACCAGCAGAGATTTAGGACTAGCGGGAGGATCAGATACGCAGTATTTT,CATSRDLGLAGGSDTQYF,TRBV15,TRBJ2-3,TRBD2,NA
TGTGCCAGCACCCCTTCACAGGGCATTTGGGGGCGTGAGCAGTTCTTC,CASTPSQGIWGREQFF,TRBV28,TRBJ2-1,NA,few